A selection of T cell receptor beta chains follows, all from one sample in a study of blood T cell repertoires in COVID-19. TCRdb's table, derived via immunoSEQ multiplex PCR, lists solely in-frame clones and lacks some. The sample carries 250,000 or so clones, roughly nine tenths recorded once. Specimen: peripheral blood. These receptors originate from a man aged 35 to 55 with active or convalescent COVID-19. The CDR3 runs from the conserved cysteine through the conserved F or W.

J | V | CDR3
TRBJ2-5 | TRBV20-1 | CSARTGGTQYF
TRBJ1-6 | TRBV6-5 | CASSYDSSLNSPLHF
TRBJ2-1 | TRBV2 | CASIWTSPYNEQFF
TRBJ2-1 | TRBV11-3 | CASRGGHHEQFF
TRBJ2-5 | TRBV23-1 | CASSPPTGEKQETQYF
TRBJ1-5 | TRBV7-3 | CASGGQGADQPQHF
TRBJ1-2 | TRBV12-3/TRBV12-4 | CASSASGAGYTF
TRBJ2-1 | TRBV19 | CASSKWEHNNEQFF
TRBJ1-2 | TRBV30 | CAWSPGYYGYTF
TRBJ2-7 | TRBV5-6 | CASSSGEFYEQYF
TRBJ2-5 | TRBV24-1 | CATSDSHRTGGETQYF
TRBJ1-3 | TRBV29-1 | CSGRGGRGPGNTIYF
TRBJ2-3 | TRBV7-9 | CASSLGIQRGPTDTQYF
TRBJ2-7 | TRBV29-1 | CSVEVAGTGNYEQYF
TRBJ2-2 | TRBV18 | CASSPWDRVTGELFF
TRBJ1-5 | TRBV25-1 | CASSQQGESQPQHF
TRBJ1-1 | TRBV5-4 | CASSPRLGTENTEAFF
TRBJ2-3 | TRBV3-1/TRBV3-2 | CASSPLFERGLTDTQYF
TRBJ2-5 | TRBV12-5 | CASGRGLAEKETQYF
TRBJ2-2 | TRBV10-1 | CASSGVGSETGELFF
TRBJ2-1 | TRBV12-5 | CASGLRRGGVDEQFF
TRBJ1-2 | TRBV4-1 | CASSRTGGMDYGYTF
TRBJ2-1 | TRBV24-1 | CATKGVAEQFF
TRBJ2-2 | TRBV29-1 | CSASRLAGELFF
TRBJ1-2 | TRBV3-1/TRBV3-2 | CASSRAEDGYTF
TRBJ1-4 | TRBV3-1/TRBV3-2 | CASSQVVGKLFF
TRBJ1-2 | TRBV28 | CASSKQGYYGYTF
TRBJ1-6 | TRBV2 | CASSEGRGSSPLHF
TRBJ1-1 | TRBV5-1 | CASRLGALGGNTEAFF